The next 3 T cell receptor beta chains were all read from a single sample in a study of blood T cell repertoires in COVID-19. Only in-frame clones appear in the TCRdb table, and some are missing; sequencing was by immunoSEQ multiplex PCR. The sample has 90,000 to 120,000 clones, roughly 91% seen once; the top ten hold 4.5% to 5.5%. What was sequenced was peripheral blood. These receptors all come from a human donor in a cohort sampled during active COVID-19.

The chain combines TRBV6-4 with TRBJ1-1; D possibly corresponds to TRBD1 (5 bases). Germline loops: CDR1 MRHNA, CDR2 SNTAGT. The CDR3 totals 13 residues. Between the trimmed V and J ends, which lost 3 bases and 1 base, there was a span of 6 bases. The CDR3 bases are TGTGCCAGCAGTGAGGGGCCGAACACTGAAGCTTTCTTT. This translates into CASSEGPNTEAFF.

The V and J genes are TRBV28 and TRBJ2-1; weak D call: TRBD1 (6 bases). CDR1 is MDHEN, CDR2 SYDVKM, per germline. This CDR3 contains 15 residues. Trimming removed 3 bases at V and 8 bases at J, with 17 bases between. The CDR3 nucleotides are TGTGCCAGCAGTTTTTCCGGGACAATTCCCTATGAGCAGTTCTTC. Translated: CASSFSGTIPYEQFF.

The rearrangement joins TRBV29-1 to TRBJ1-1, with 9 bases that match TRBD1. Germline V CDR1 and CDR2: SQVTM, ANQGSEA. The V and J ends lost 6 bases and 1 base, in that order; junction bases with no gene match: 0. This CDR3 has 12 amino acids. The CDR3 here is CSVDRGNTEAFF. In DNA form, the CDR3 reads TGCAGCGTGGACAGGGGGAACACTGAAGCTTTCTTT.